These T cell receptor beta chains were read from a single sample in a study of T cell changes during pregnancy in multiple sclerosis. Profiling relied on immunoSEQ multiplex PCR, and the TCRdb table lists in-frame clones only, not all of them. The table lists roughly 40,000 clones, 91% of them singletons. The sequenced sample was CD4+ T cells from peripheral blood mononuclear cells, obtained before pregnancy. These receptors originate from a female donor with multiple sclerosis, enrolled in a pregnancy study. CDR3s include the opening cysteine and the closing phenylalanine or tryptophan. The order of the fields is V gene, J gene, CDR3 protein.

v_call: TRBV4-1; j_call: TRBJ2-3; cdr3_aa: CASSLHRGSQLSTDTQYF
v_call: TRBV7-9; j_call: TRBJ2-3; cdr3_aa: CASSPWPGGQGFTDTQYF
v_call: TRBV6-4; j_call: TRBJ2-7; cdr3_aa: CASSDSGTSGPQYEQYF
v_call: TRBV9; j_call: TRBJ2-7; cdr3_aa: CASSVGGQGWQYF
v_call: TRBV11-2; j_call: TRBJ2-7; cdr3_aa: CASSSGTGGYEQYF
v_call: TRBV9; j_call: TRBJ2-3; cdr3_aa: CASSVLNSGVDTQYF
v_call: TRBV7-2; j_call: TRBJ2-5; cdr3_aa: CASSLTGTGKETQYF
v_call: TRBV7-9; j_call: TRBJ2-4; cdr3_aa: CASSLPPKKNIQYF
v_call: TRBV7-9; j_call: TRBJ1-2; cdr3_aa: CASSFRAVGYGYTF
v_call: TRBV5-4; j_call: TRBJ2-7; cdr3_aa: CASSSRAIQDYEQYF
v_call: TRBV7-2; j_call: TRBJ1-1; cdr3_aa: CASSIRGGDTEAFF
v_call: TRBV6-1; j_call: TRBJ1-1; cdr3_aa: CASRLDSPTEAFF
v_call: TRBV7-9; j_call: TRBJ1-4; cdr3_aa: CASSLGGGEKLFF
v_call: TRBV4-3; j_call: TRBJ2-1; cdr3_aa: CASSQDGTGYNEQFF
v_call: TRBV6-6; j_call: TRBJ2-5; cdr3_aa: CASSLTSPQETQYF
v_call: TRBV6-1; j_call: TRBJ1-6; cdr3_aa: CASSEGGGLTLHF
v_call: TRBV12-5; j_call: TRBJ2-1; cdr3_aa: CASGRGGGNYNEQFF
v_call: TRBV5-1; j_call: TRBJ2-7; cdr3_aa: CASSDDRGPYEQYF
v_call: TRBV7-2; j_call: TRBJ2-6; cdr3_aa: CASSAKRTAGANVLTF
v_call: TRBV2; j_call: TRBJ1-5; cdr3_aa: CASRPRGLSNQPQHF
v_call: TRBV6-6; j_call: TRBJ2-6; cdr3_aa: CASSWDSSGANVLTF
v_call: TRBV7-8; j_call: TRBJ1-2; cdr3_aa: CASSLAQGEDGYTF
v_call: TRBV19; j_call: TRBJ2-6; cdr3_aa: CASSPRSGGPLTGANVLTF
v_call: TRBV18; j_call: TRBJ2-6; cdr3_aa: CASSPTPPSGSGANVLTF
v_call: TRBV6-6; j_call: TRBJ2-1; cdr3_aa: CASSYPPRGAYNEQFF
v_call: TRBV2; j_call: TRBJ2-7; cdr3_aa: CASRAGTGDYEQYF
v_call: TRBV6-1; j_call: TRBJ1-3; cdr3_aa: CASSERMGGRGAGNTIYF
v_call: TRBV19; j_call: TRBJ2-5; cdr3_aa: CASADGIYQETQYF
v_call: TRBV9; j_call: TRBJ1-1; cdr3_aa: CASSVVGQYTEAFF
v_call: TRBV6-5; j_call: TRBJ1-2; cdr3_aa: CASRRIGTANYGYTF
v_call: TRBV10-3; j_call: TRBJ1-1; cdr3_aa: CAISSTTLDRPGRGNTEAFF
v_call: TRBV28; j_call: TRBJ2-3; cdr3_aa: CASSFLGDTQYF
v_call: TRBV6-1; j_call: TRBJ2-7; cdr3_aa: CASSQTGHHEQYF
v_call: TRBV27; j_call: TRBJ2-7; cdr3_aa: CASSLGHGTGISYEQYF
v_call: TRBV7-9; j_call: TRBJ1-1; cdr3_aa: CASSLRMTGANTEAFF